These T cell receptor beta chains were read from a single sample in a study of read filtering for tumor transcriptome and immune sequencing. TCRdb re-called the reads through MiXCR, storing one row per CDR3 protein. Of roughly 38,000 distinct CDR3 sequences listed, around an eighth were seen once; the top ten hold over 25%. Sequencing input: a population of CD138-negative cells sorted from bone marrow. Every receptor here comes from a donor at least 40 years old with multiple myeloma. CDR3s include the opening cysteine and the closing phenylalanine or tryptophan. A D gene is named only where the DNA matches it firmly. Clone size is shown for a subset of rows, as once, few, many or a class of expanded clone.

>.|17|.|TRBV19|TRBJ2-2
CASSMAFWAGDTGELFF
TGTGCCAGTAGTATGGCCTTCTGGGCCGGGGACACCGGGGAGCTGTTTTTT
>TRBD1|14|many|TRBV28|TRBJ1-1
CASKGQGKHTEAFF
TGTGCCAGCAAAGGACAGGGGAAGCACACTGAAGCTTTCTTT
>TRBD1|14|many|TRBV7-6|TRBJ1-1
CASSSTGMNTEAFF
TGTGCCAGCAGCTCGACAGGGATGAACACTGAAGCTTTCTTT
>TRBD2|14|many|TRBV12-3/TRBV12-4|TRBJ2-7
CASSSGLAGDEQYF
TGTGCCAGCAGTTCAGGACTAGCGGGAGACGAGCAGTACTTC
>.|13|.|TRBV20-1|TRBJ1-1
CSARDGRNTEAFF
TGCAGTGCTAGAGATGGCAGAAACACTGAAGCTTTCTTT
>.|12|.|TRBV2|TRBJ1-1
CASIVGDTEALF
TGTGCCAGCATCGTAGGGGACACAGAAGCTCTCTTT
>.|15|.|TRBV29-1|TRBJ2-3
CSVEYWTGDVDTRYF
TGCAGCGTTGAGTATTGGACGGGCGACGTGGATACGCGGTATTTT
>.|15|many|TRBV9|TRBJ2-1
CSSSGEGVPYNEQFF
TGTTCCAGCAGTGGGGAAGGGGTTCCCTACAATGAGCAGTTCTTC
>TRBD1|13|many|TRBV6-5|TRBJ1-2
CASRGQENYGYTF
TGTGCCAGCAGGGGACAGGAGAACTATGGCTACACCTTC
>.|15|many|TRBV6-2/TRBV6-3|TRBJ2-2
CASSRPGAAIRELFF
TGTGCCAGCAGTCGGCCGGGGGCGGCAATTAGGGAGCTGTTTTTT
>.|13|many|TRBV28|TRBJ1-2
CASSPQRGYGYTF
TGTGCCAGCAGTCCCCAGAGAGGCTATGGCTACACCTTC
>TRBD1|16|many|TRBV11-2|TRBJ2-1
CASSVPGTGGLREQFF
TGTGCCAGCAGCGTTCCCGGGACAGGGGGTCTCCGTGAGCAGTTCTTC
>.|13|few|TRBV20-1|TRBJ2-7
CSATAGGSYEQYF
TGCAGTGCTACGGCAGGGGGGAGCTACGAGCAGTACTTC
>.|10|many|TRBV20-1|TRBJ1-1
CSARGSEAFF
TGCAGTGCTAGGGGATCTGAAGCTTTCTTT
>.|12|many|TRBV12-3/TRBV12-4|TRBJ1-5
CASRGSAGPQHF
TGTGCCAGCAGGGGAAGCGCCGGGCCCCAGCATTTT
>.|16|many|TRBV7-8|TRBJ2-1
CASSLETYPSYNEQFF
TGTGCCAGCAGCTTAGAGACGTACCCCTCCTACAATGAGCAGTTCTTC
>.|14|many|TRBV2|TRBJ2-3
CASSVGGATDTQYF
TGTGCCAGCAGTGTCGGGGGAGCTACAGATACGCAGTATTTT
>TRBD2|15|many|TRBV11-2|TRBJ2-5
CASSSREGRQETQYF
TGTGCCAGCAGCTCCAGGGAGGGGAGGCAAGAGACCCAGTACTTC
>.|13|many|TRBV6-2/TRBV6-3|TRBJ2-1
CASSRLGRNEQFF
TGTGCCAGCAGCCGACTAGGACGCAATGAGCAGTTCTTC
>.|12|many|TRBV5-1|TRBJ1-1
CASRSGGTEAFF
TGCGCCAGCAGGTCGGGGGGCACTGAAGCTTTCTTT
>.|13|many|TRBV29-1|TRBJ1-2
CSSLRSPNYGYTF
TGCAGCTCCCTTAGGTCTCCTAACTATGGCTACACCTTC
>TRBD2|16|many|TRBV11-2|TRBJ2-5
CASSLWLAGLSGTQYF
TGTGCCAGCAGCTTATGGCTAGCGGGACTGTCGGGGACCCAGTACTTC
>TRBD2|16|many|TRBV5-1|TRBJ2-2
CASSSAGGLNTGELFF
TGCGCCAGCAGCTCAGCGGGAGGCTTAAACACCGGGGAGCTGTTTTTT
>.|14|few|TRBV2|TRBJ2-5
CASSAGHHQETQYF
TGTGCCAGCAGTGCGGGACACCACCAAGAGACCCAGTACTTC
>.|12|many|TRBV29-1|TRBJ1-5
CSAGGGSQPQHF
TGCAGCGCTGGGGGGGGCAGTCAGCCCCAGCATTTT
>.|14|few|TRBV19|TRBJ2-1
CASSLDGAYNEQFF
TGTGCCAGTAGCCTCGACGGGGCCTACAATGAGCAGTTCTTC
>TRBD1|17|many|TRBV5-4|TRBJ1-6
CASSLAPPGQGGSPLHF
TGTGCCAGCAGCTTGGCCCCTCCCGGACAGGGAGGATCACCCCTCCACTTT
>.|15|.|TRBV5-1|TRBJ2-3
CASSPGPNSRDTQYF
TGCGCCAGCAGCCCCGGACCTAACTCAAGAGATACGCAGTATTTT
>TRBD1|13|many|TRBV6-5|TRBJ2-2
CASSYRGPGELFF
TGTGCCAGCAGTTACAGGGGGCCCGGGGAGCTGTTTTTT
>.|14|many|TRBV28|TRBJ1-5
CASNSLRDNQPQHF
TGTGCCAGCAATTCTCTGCGGGACAATCAGCCCCAGCATTTT
>.|16|many|TRBV9|TRBJ2-1
CASSAQSGSSYNEQFF
TGTGCCAGCAGCGCCCAAAGCGGTAGCTCCTACAATGAGCAGTTCTTC
>.|16|many|TRBV7-9|TRBJ2-2
CASSPHRGLNTGELFF
TGTGCCAGCAGCCCCCATAGGGGCCTAAACACCGGGGAGCTGTTTTTT
>TRBD2|14|.|TRBV7-2|TRBJ2-7
CASSSSGNQGEQYF
TGTGCCAGCAGCTCTAGCGGGAACCAAGGCGAGCAGTACTTC
>.|15|many|TRBV7-6|TRBJ2-1
CASSLAAGTGSEQFF
TGTGCCAGCAGCTTAGCCGCCGGGACGGGCAGTGAGCAGTTCTTC
>TRBD2|15|many|TRBV29-1|TRBJ2-7
CSASLLTSETYEQYF
TGCAGCGCCTCCCTCCTGACTAGCGAAACCTACGAGCAGTACTTC
>.|15|many|TRBV20-1|TRBJ2-2
CSAPLRSPNTGELFF
TGCAGTGCTCCCCTTAGAAGCCCGAACACCGGGGAGCTGTTTTTT
>.|14|many|TRBV29-1|TRBJ2-7
CSVEEGATSYEQYF
TGCAGCGTTGAAGAGGGGGCAACGTCCTACGAGCAGTACTTC